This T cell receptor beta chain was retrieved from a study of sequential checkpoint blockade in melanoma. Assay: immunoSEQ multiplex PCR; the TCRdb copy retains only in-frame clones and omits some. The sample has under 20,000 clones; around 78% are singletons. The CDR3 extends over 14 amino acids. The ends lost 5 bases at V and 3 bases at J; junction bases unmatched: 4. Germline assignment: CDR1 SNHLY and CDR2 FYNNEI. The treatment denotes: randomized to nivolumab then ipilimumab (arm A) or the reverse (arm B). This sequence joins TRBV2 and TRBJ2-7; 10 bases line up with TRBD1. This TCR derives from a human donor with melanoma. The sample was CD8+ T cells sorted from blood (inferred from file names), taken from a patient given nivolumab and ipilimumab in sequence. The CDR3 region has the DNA TGTGCCAGCAGTACGACAGGGGGCGGCTACGAGCAGTACTTC. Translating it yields CASSTTGGGYEQYF.